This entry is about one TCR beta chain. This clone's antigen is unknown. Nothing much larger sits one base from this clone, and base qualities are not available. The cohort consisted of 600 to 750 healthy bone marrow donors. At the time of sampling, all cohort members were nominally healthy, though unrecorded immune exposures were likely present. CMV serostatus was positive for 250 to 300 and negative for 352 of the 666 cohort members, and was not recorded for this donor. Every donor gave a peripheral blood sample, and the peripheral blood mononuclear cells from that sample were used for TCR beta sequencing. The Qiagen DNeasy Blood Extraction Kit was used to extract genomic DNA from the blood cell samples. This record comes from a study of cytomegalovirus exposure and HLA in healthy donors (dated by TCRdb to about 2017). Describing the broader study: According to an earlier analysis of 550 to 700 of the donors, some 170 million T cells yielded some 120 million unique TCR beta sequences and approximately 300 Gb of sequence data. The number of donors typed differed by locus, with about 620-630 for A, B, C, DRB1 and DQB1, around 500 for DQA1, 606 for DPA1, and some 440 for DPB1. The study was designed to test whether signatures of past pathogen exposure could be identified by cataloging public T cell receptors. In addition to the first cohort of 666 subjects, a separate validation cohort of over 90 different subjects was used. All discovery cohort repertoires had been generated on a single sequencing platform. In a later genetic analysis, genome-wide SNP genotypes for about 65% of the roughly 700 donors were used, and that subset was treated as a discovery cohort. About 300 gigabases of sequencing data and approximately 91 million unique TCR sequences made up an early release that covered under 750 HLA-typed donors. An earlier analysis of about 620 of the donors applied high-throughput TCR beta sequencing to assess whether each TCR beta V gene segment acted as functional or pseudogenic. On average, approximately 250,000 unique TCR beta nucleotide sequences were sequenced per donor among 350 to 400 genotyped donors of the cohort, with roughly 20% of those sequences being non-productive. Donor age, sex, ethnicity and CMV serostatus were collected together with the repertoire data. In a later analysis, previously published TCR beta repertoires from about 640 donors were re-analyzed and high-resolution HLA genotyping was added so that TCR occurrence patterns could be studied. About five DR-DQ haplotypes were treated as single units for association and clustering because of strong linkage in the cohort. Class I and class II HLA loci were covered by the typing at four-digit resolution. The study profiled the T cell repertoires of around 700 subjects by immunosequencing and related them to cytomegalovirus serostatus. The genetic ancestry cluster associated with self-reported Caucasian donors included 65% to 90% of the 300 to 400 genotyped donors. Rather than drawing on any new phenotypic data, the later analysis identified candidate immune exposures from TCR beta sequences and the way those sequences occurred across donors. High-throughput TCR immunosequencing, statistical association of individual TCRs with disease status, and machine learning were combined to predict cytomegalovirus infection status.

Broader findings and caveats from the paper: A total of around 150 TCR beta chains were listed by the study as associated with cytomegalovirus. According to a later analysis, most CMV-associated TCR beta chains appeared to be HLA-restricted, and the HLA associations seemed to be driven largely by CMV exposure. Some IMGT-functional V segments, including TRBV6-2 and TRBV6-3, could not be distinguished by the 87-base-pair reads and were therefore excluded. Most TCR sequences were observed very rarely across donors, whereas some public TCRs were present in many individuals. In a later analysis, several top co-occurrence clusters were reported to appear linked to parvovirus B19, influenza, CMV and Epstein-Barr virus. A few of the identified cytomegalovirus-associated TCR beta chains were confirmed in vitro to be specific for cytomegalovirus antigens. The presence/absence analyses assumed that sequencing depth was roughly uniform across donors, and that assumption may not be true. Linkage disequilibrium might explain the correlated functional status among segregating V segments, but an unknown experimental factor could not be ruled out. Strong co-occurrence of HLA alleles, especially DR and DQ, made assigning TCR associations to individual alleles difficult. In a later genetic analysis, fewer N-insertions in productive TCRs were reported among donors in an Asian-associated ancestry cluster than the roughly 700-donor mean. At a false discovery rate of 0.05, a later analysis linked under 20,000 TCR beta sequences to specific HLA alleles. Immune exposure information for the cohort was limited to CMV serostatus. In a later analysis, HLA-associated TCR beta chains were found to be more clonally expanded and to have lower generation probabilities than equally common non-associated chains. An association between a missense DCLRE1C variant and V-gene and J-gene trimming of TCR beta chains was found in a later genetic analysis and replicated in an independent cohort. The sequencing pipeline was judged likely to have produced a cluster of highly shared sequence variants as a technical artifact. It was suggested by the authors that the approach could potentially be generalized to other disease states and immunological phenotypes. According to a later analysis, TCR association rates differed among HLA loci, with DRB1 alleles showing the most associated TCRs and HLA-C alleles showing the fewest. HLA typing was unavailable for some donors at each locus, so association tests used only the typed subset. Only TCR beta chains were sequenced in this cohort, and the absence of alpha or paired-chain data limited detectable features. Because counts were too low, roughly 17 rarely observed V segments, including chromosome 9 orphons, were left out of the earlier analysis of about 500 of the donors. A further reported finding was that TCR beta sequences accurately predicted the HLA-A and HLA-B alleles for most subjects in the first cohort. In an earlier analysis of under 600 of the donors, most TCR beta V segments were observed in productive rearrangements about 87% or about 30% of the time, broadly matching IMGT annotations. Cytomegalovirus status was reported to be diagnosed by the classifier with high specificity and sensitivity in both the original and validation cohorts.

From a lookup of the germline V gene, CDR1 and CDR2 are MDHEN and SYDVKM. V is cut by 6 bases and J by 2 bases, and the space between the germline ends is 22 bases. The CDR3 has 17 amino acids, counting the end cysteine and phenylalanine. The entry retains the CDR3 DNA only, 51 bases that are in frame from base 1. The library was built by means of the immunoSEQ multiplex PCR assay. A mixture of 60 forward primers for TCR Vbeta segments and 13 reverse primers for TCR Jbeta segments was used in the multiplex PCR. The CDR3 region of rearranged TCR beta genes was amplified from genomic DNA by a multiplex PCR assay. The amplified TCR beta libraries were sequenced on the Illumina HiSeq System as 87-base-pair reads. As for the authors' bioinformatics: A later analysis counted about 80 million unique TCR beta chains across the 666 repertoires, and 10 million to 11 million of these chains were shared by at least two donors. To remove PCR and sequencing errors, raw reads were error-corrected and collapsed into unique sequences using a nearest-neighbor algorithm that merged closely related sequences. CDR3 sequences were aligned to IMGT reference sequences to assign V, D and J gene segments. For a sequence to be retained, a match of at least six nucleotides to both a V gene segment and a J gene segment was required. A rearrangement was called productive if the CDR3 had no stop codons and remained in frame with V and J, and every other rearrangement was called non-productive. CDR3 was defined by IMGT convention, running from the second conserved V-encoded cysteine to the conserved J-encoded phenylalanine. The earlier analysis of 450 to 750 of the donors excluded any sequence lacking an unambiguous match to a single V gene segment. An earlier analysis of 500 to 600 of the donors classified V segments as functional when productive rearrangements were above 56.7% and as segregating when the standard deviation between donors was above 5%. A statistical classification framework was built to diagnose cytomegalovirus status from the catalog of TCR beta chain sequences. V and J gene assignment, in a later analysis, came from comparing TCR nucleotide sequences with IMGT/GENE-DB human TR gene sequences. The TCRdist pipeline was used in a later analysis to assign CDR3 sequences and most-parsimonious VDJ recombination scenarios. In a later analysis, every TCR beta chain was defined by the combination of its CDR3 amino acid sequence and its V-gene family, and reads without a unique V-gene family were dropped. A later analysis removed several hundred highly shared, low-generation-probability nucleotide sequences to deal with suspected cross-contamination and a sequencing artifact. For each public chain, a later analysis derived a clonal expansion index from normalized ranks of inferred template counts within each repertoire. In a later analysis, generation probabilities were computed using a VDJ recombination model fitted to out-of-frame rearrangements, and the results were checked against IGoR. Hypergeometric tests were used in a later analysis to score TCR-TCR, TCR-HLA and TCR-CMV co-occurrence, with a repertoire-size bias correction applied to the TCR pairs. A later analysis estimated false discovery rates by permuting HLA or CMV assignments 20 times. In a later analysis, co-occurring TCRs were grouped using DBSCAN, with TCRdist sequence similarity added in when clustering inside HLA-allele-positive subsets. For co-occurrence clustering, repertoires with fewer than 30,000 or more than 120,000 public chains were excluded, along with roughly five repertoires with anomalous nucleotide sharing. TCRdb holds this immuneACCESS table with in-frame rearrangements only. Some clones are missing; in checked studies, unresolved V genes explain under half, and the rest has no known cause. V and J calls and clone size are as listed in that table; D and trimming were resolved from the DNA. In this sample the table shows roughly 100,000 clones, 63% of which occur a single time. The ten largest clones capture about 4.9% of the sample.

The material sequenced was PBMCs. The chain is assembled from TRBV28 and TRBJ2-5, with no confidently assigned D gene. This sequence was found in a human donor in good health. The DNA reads TGTGCCAGCAGGTCACACCGTCTGTCAGGTGAACAAGAGACCCAGTACTTC. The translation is CASRSHRLSGEQETQYF.